Presented here are 21 T cell receptor beta chains from one specimen sequenced in a study of esophageal squamous cell carcinoma under preoperative chemotherapy (dated by TCRdb to about 2018). Preparation of the library involved PCR. Sequenced on a HiSeq X Ten. TCRdb cleaned the public reads at Q25 with fastp, built clones with MiXCR and kept in-frame beta chains. Each CDR3 protein appears once, grouped with its most common genes and DNA. The sample table lists under 13,000 distinct CDR3 sequences, more than 60% of them with a count of one. Jointly, the top ten make up less than 30% of the sample. Read against the paper, the sample's time point label means: after preoperative PTX-NDP chemotherapy. Sampling was performed from a patient given preoperative chemotherapy. These receptors all stem from a human donor with esophageal squamous cell carcinoma. The donor label of this sample is uncertain.

As concerns this clonotype: The junction does not match germline at one end; this may be a read error. The chain recombines TRBV6-1 with TRBJ2-3, with a tentative D call TRBD2 (6 bases). CDR1 and CDR2 from the germline V gene are MNHNS and SASEGT. The CDR3 consists of 16 residues. DNA of the CDR3: TGTGCCAGCAGGGAAGCCGGGGGAAGGGCGGAAGAGACGCAGTACTTT. This codes for CASREAGGRAEETQYF.

The CDR3 nucleotides read TGTGCCAGCAGCTTAGTGGTAGGGGGGGGTCAAGAGACCCAGTACTTC. It is translated as CASSLVVGGGQETQYF. The chain uses TRBV7-8 and TRBJ2-5, with a tentative D call TRBD2 (7 bases). The CDR3 runs 16 residues. The V gene lost 1 base and the J gene lost 2 bases, with 14 bases spanning the gap. CDR1 and CDR2 from the germline V gene are SGHVS and FQNEAQ. The full variable domain, with the rest looked up from reference TRBV7-8 and TRBJ2-5, is GAGVSQSPRYKVAKRGQDVALRCDPISGHVSLFWYQQALGQGPEFLTYFQNEAQLDKSGLPSDRFFAERPEGSVSTLKIQRTQQEDSAVYLCASSLVVGGGQETQYFGPGTRLLVL.

The gene calls are TRBV6-1 and TRBJ1-6; D is possibly TRBD1 (5 bases). Germline CDR1 MNHNS, CDR2 SASEGT. The CDR3 covers 15 residues. Trimming left V 6 bases short and J 19 bases short, with 28 bases between. CDR3 sequence: CASRNDRGGSYEQHF. The CDR3, as DNA: TGTGCCAGCAGGAATGATAGGGGAGGCTCCTACGAGCAGCACTTT.

The rearrangement links TRBV9 to TRBJ1-1; no clear D. Deletions cut 1 base from V and 1 base from J, with 8 bases between. CDR3 length: 14 amino acids. The V gene's germline CDR1 is SGDLS and CDR2 YYNGEE. This chain's CDR3 is CASSVSQSNTEAFF. In DNA, the CDR3 is TGTGCCAGCAGCGTATCTCAATCGAACACTGAAGCTTTCTTT.

Notes on this clonotype: Likely a read error: the CDR3 ends without its conserved phenylalanine or tryptophan. The DNA is left out, because the CDR3 cannot be placed on it with certainty; the CDR3 is given as TCRdb lists it. This chain links TRBV12-3 or TRBV12-4 with TRBJ2-4; TRBD2 is the table's D call and was not checked against the DNA. The CDR3 numbers 13 amino acids, ends counted. The CDR3 sequence is CASSLGPAGAPGI.

In its sample, this clonotype was seen many times. CDR3 protein: CASRGQPYEQYF. CDR3 nucleotides: TGTGCCAGCAGGGGACAACCTTACGAGCAGTACTTC. The J gene is TRBJ2-1, the V gene TRBV6-1, with D possibly matching TRBD1 (6 bases). TRBJ2-7 matches the DNA end more closely, so the J call is doubtful. CDR1 is MNHNS, CDR2 SASEGT, per germline. This CDR3 is 12 amino acids long.

The V call is TRBV6-1, the J call TRBJ2-3; D could derive from TRBD1 or TRBD2 (5 bases each). The assigned J gene may be wrong: the sequence end matches TRBJ2-7 better. The CDR3 runs to 17 residues. Germline lookup yields CDR1 MNHNS and CDR2 SASEGT. The CDR3 loop reads CASSPQRGRPSTDTQYF. In DNA, the CDR3 is TGTGCCAGCAGTCCACAGAGGGGTAGGCCGAGCACAGATACGCAGTACTTC.

Remarks on this clonotype: One end of the junction varies from germline; a read error may be responsible. The chain employs TRBV6-1 and TRBJ2-2; maybe TRBD2 (5 bases). The CDR3 length is 13 residues. The germline V gene has CDR1 MNHNS and CDR2 SASEGT. CDR3 amino acids: CARGGASTGEQFF. DNA of the CDR3: TGTGCCAGGGGCGGTGCGAGCACCGGGGAGCAGTTTTTC.

CDR3 region: CASSDRGARQPQHF. The CDR3 nucleotides are TGTGCCAGCAGTGACCGGGGGGCGCGGCAGCCCCAGCATTTT. The genes are TRBV6-1 and TRBJ1-5, with D possibly matching TRBD1 (6 bases). The CDR3 runs to 14 residues. Germline assignment: CDR1 MNHNS and CDR2 SASEGT. V shed 3 bases and J shed 7 bases, with 13 bases lying between them.

A note on this clonotype: A read error may be the cause here, since a much bigger clone is one base away. The V and J genes are TRBV6-1 and TRBJ2-1; 12 bases fit TRBD1. The CDR3 runs 14 residues. CDR1 MNHNS and CDR2 SASEGT come from the germline V gene. The V gene end was trimmed by 7 bases and the J gene end by 10 bases; junction bases not matched to a gene: 8. This CDR3 reads CASTPGQGAYEQFF. The CDR3 coding sequence is TGTGCCAGCACCCCGGGACAGGGGGCCTACGAGCAGTTCTTC.

This sequence joins TRBV7-2 and TRBJ2-3, with D possibly being TRBD1 or TRBD2 (7 bases each). This CDR3 comprises 16 residues. The V and J ends lost 8 bases and 2 bases respectively, with 20 bases between them. CDR1 SGHTA and CDR2 FQGNSA come from the germline V gene. This CDR3 is CASGGGGGGDTDTQYF. The CDR3 DNA is TGTGCCAGCGGGGGGGGAGGGGGCGGAGACACAGATACGCAGTATTTT.

On this clonotype: Its ends do not fully match the called genes, so a read error is possible. The V and J genes are TRBV6-1 and TRBJ2-1; maybe TRBD1 (6 bases). Per germline, CDR1 MNHNS and CDR2 SASEGT. The CDR3 loop spans 13 amino acids. This CDR3 is CASSEERTDEQFF. CDR3 sequence (DNA): TGTGCCAGCAGTGAGGAGAGGACAGATGAGCAGTTCTTT.

This chain joins TRBV6-1 and TRBJ2-2; D unresolved. The V end was cut by 5 bases, the J end by 13 bases, with 20 bases between. The germline CDR1 and CDR2 sequences are MNHNS and SASEGT. The CDR3 contains 14 residues. The CDR3 here is CASSPIVNTETLFF. DNA of the CDR3: TGTGCCAGCAGTCCAATTGTGAACACAGAGACGCTGTTTTTT.

On this clonotype: Sequence at one end of the junction differs from germline and may be a read error. Here the CDR3 DNA reads TGTGCCAGCAGTACCCCCGAGCGGGGGGGCCTGGACACAGATACCCAGTATTTT. It yields the protein CASSTPERGGLDTDTQYF. This chain joins TRBV12-3 or TRBV12-4 and TRBJ2-3; 10 positions agree with TRBD2. The CDR3 is 18 residues long.

This clonotype was counted at least ten times. The CDR3 loop reads CASSPSNRRQAKNIQYF. In nucleotides, the CDR3 is TGTGCCAGCAGTCCTTCCAACAGGAGGCAGGCCAAAAACATTCAGTACTTC. This chain uses TRBV27 with TRBJ2-4; tentatively, D is TRBD1 or TRBD2 (5 bases each). Germline CDR1 MNHEY, CDR2 SMNVEV (reference sequence). The CDR3 loop spans 17 amino acids. V was shortened by 5 bases and J by 1 base, with 18 bases between the two germline ends.

There are a few counts of this clonotype. This rearrangement joins TRBV11-2 to TRBJ1-2, with D uncertain. The CDR3 has 14 amino acids. V dropped 3 bases and J dropped 4 bases, with 12 bases sitting between them. The germline CDR1 and CDR2 sequences are SGHAT and FQNNGV. DNA of the CDR3: TGTGCCAGCAGCTTCCTCCCTAGTGGCTATGGCTACACCTTC. Encoded protein: CASSFLPSGYGYTF.

This clonotype turned up a few times. The chain combines TRBV7-2 with TRBJ2-3; the D is unclear. Germline V gives CDR1 SGHTA, CDR2 FQGNSA. The CDR3 contains 12 residues. V gave up 7 bases and J gave up 7 bases, with 12 bases separating them. DNA for the CDR3: TGTGCCAGCAACAGCTCCCCCAATACGCAGTATTTT. Protein: CASNSSPNTQYF.

The chain combines TRBV6-1 with TRBJ2-6; 11 positions match TRBD1. Germline V lookup: CDR1 MNHNS, CDR2 SASEGT. The CDR3 loop spans 17 amino acids. The V segment lost 4 bases and the J segment 0 bases; nucleotides outside the gene matches: 2. The CDR3 sequence: CASSGGQGGSGANVLTF. In DNA, the CDR3 is TGTGCCAGCAGTGGGGGACAGGGGGGCTCTGGGGCCAACGTCCTGACTTTC.

A note on this clonotype: A junction end diverges from the germline sequence, so it may reflect a read error. The chain combines TRBV12-3 or TRBV12-4 with TRBJ2-3; D not certain. This CDR3 has 11 residues. The CDR3, as DNA: TGTGGGAGCAGTTTCAAAGATACGCAGTACTTT. Translating gives CGSSFKDTQYF.

The V call is TRBV6-5, the J call TRBJ2-1; 7 bases match TRBD1. Germline V lookup: CDR1 MNHEY, CDR2 SVGAGI. The CDR3 is 15 residues long. V trimming: 2 bases; J trimming: 3 bases; junction bases outside the gene matches: 4. The CDR3 is CASSYGQGDYNEQFF. The DNA of the CDR3 is TGTGCCAGCAGTTACGGGCAGGGGGACTACAATGAGCAGTTCTTC.

The chain links TRBV6-5 to TRBJ1-6; a weak D match, TRBD1 (6 bases). V lost 3 bases and J 6 bases, leaving 12 bases between the germline ends. From germline, CDR1 is MNHEY and CDR2 SVGAGI. This CDR3 is built from 15 residues. DNA for the CDR3: TGTGCCAGCAGTTATGGAGGGGGTGGTAATTCACCCCTCCACTTT. Its translation: CASSYGGGGNSPLHF.